This TCR beta chain was identified during a study of T cell changes during pregnancy in multiple sclerosis. CDR3 length: 15 amino acids. Germline V gene lookup returns CDR1 SGHRS and CDR2 YFSETQ. The V gene lost 1 base and the J gene lost 0 bases, with 8 bases spanning the gap. This clone has just one count. The table came from immunoSEQ multiplex PCR; TCRdb's copy has only in-frame clones and leaves some out. Seen here are roughly 72,000 clones, around 94% observed once, and the top ten hold roughly 0.22%. The sample consisted of CD4+ T cells from peripheral blood mononuclear cells, taken before pregnancy. The chain uses TRBV5-1 and TRBJ2-1; possibly TRBD1 for D (5 bases). The sequence came from a female donor with multiple sclerosis, enrolled in a pregnancy study. CDR3: CASSLRGSSYNEQFF. CDR3 DNA sequence: TGCGCCAGCAGCTTGAGGGGTAGCTCCTACAATGAGCAGTTCTTC.